These 24 T cell receptor beta chains originate from one sample sequenced in a study of T cells after yellow fever vaccination. TCRdb processed the 5' RACE reads anew with MiXCR; each CDR3 protein has one entry. This sample carries approximately 600,000 distinct CDR3 sequences, 12% of them seen once, and the ten largest clones take just under 15%. Sequencing used PBMCs, obtained on the day of the yellow fever booster vaccination. The receptors stem from a young man who received the YFV17D yellow fever vaccine.

This rearrangement joins TRBV5-6 to TRBJ2-1; 12 nucleotides align to TRBD2. J gave up 0 bases and V 3 bases, and 13 bases lay outside the gene matches. The CDR3 is 20 residues long. The germline gives CDR1 SGHDT, CDR2 YYEEEE. CDR3 sequence (DNA): TGTGCCAGCAGCTCCCTATTACTAGCGGGAGGCCTCAGCTCCTACAATGAGCAGTTCTTC. Translating gives CASSSLLLAGGLSSYNEQFF.

This clonotype was observed at least ten times. The rearrangement links TRBV18 to TRBJ2-7; 7 bases are a match to TRBD1. CDR1 is KGHSH, CDR2 LQKENI, per germline. This CDR3 contains 13 residues. V lost 8 bases to trimming and J lost 3 bases; unmatched junction nucleotides: 7. For the CDR3, the DNA is TGTGCCAGCAGTCCGGGACAGTACTACGAGCAGTACTTC. Its protein is CASSPGQYYEQYF.

A few counts support this clonotype. V is TRBV19 and J is TRBJ1-2; no clear D. The CDR3 runs 14 residues. Germline CDR1 and CDR2: LNHDA and SQIVND (reference sequence). The V and J ends lost 3 bases and 8 bases respectively, with 16 bases between them. The CDR3 sequence is CASSMSGFSNGYTF. The DNA of the CDR3 is TGTGCCAGTAGTATGTCCGGGTTCTCGAACGGCTACACCTTC.

V usage is TRBV7-2 and J usage is TRBJ2-1; D gene unclear. V was trimmed by 1 base and J by 6 bases, leaving 10 bases between them. The CDR3 consists of 14 residues. Germline V gives CDR1 SGHTA, CDR2 FQGNSA. The CDR3 here is CASSLDFHRNEQFF. The CDR3 DNA follows: TGTGCCAGCAGCTTAGACTTCCACCGCAATGAGCAGTTCTTC. Full variable domain (remainder filled in from reference TRBV7-2 and TRBJ2-1): GAGVSQSPSNKVTEKGKDVELRCDPISGHTALYWYRQSLGQGLEFLIYFQGNSAPDKSGLPSDRFSAERTGGSVSTLTIQRTQQEDSAVYLCASSLDFHRNEQFFGPGTRLTVL.

The chain couples TRBV2 to TRBJ2-1; D not resolved. Trimming pared 1 base from V and 14 bases from J, leaving 9 bases between. CDR1 and CDR2 (germline): SNHLY, FYNNEI. This CDR3 has 11 amino acids. CDR3 sequence reads: CASSEGRVKFF. Written as DNA, the CDR3 is TGTGCCAGCAGTGAAGGTAGGGTGAAGTTCTTC.

This clonotype was seen a few times. V gene TRBV7-2 combines with J gene TRBJ1-1; D is perhaps TRBD1 (6 bases). The CDR3 has 14 residues. Germline values: CDR1 SGHTA, CDR2 FQGNSA. The V end lost 4 bases, the J end lost 4 bases, and 13 bases lay between the germline ends. In nucleotides, the CDR3 is TGTGCCAGCAGCTCCCAAGGGGGTAGCACTGAAGCTTTCTTT. Protein: CASSSQGGSTEAFF.

The chain carries TRBV7-2 and TRBJ1-2; D not resolved. Trimming left V 1 base short and J 6 bases short, with 12 bases between. Germline CDR1 is SGHTA and CDR2 is FQGNSA. The CDR3 length is 14 residues. The DNA of the CDR3 is TGTGCCAGCAGCTTAGGTTCTAGGGAGGATGGCTACACCTTC. It yields the protein CASSLGSREDGYTF.

The chain is built from TRBV20-1 and TRBJ2-7, with D hard to call. V gave up 4 bases and J gave up 6 bases, with 7 bases separating them. Germline V gives CDR1 DFQATT, CDR2 SNEGSKA (reference sequence). The CDR3 is 10 amino acids. CDR3 bases: TGCAGTGCTACGGTTGTCGAGCAGTACTTC. Translating it yields CSATVVEQYF.

V gene TRBV25-1 combines with J gene TRBJ2-3, with D possibly matching TRBD2 (6 bases). The CDR3 contains 15 residues. The germline V gene encodes CDR1 MGHDK and CDR2 SYGVNS. The V and J ends lost 5 bases and 3 bases respectively, with 15 bases between them. The CDR3 sequence: CASSPPWLATDTQYF. CDR3 in DNA: TGTGCCAGCAGTCCCCCCTGGCTAGCGACAGATACGCAGTATTTT. Filled out from reference TRBV25-1 and TRBJ2-3, the complete variable domain reads EADIYQTPRYLVIGTGKKITLECSQTMGHDKMYWYQQDPGMELHLIHYSYGVNSTEKGDLSSESTVSRIRTEHFPLTLESARPSHTSQYLCASSPPWLATDTQYFGPGTRLTVL.

This clonotype was detected a few times. CDR3 amino acids: CASSFSRTGVPQETQYF. The CDR3 nucleotides are TGTGCCAGCAGTTTTTCTAGGACAGGGGTCCCCCAAGAGACCCAGTACTTC. The rearrangement links TRBV27 to TRBJ2-5; 9 bases align to TRBD1. CDR3 length equals 17 residues. Germline V gene lookup returns CDR1 MNHEY and CDR2 SMNVEV (reference sequence). The junction had 9 bases not matched to a gene; V was cut back by 3 bases and J by 1 base.

The sample holds a few counts of this clonotype. The chain carries TRBV7-2 and TRBJ1-1; D may be TRBD1 (5 bases). V was pared by 3 bases and J by 11 bases, with 16 bases between. The CDR3 has 13 residues. Germline loops: CDR1 SGHTA, CDR2 FQGNSA. The CDR3, as DNA: TGTGCCAGCAGCTTGAGCACACAGGTCCCCGCTTTCTTT. Its protein is CASSLSTQVPAFF. Drawing the rest from reference TRBV7-2 and TRBJ1-1, the complete variable domain is GAGVSQSPSNKVTEKGKDVELRCDPISGHTALYWYRQSLGQGLEFLIYFQGNSAPDKSGLPSDRFSAERTGGSVSTLTIQRTQQEDSAVYLCASSLSTQVPAFFGQGTRLTVV.

The chain employs TRBV27 and TRBJ2-7, with D perhaps TRBD1 or TRBD2 (5 bases each). CDR1 is MNHEY, CDR2 SMNVEV, per germline (reference sequence). The ends were cut back, 5 bases at V and 3 bases at J, with 17 bases in the middle. The CDR3 is 15 amino acids. CDR3 coding DNA: TGTGCCAGCAGTCTGGCCGGGGCAACCAGCTACGAGCAGTACTTC. This codes for CASSLAGATSYEQYF.

The rearrangement links TRBV6-5 to TRBJ2-5; D might be TRBD2 (6 bases). Looked up from germline, CDR1 is MNHEY and CDR2 is SVGAGI. Trimming pared 4 bases from V and 5 bases from J, leaving 17 bases between. The CDR3 consists of 15 residues. CDR3 in DNA: TGTGCCAGCAGTTCCACCTTGGAGGGGTTGGAGACCCAGTACTTC. Translation gives CASSSTLEGLETQYF.

This sequence joins TRBV5-1 and TRBJ2-1; a weak D match, TRBD2 (6 bases). This CDR3 has 17 amino acids. Looked up from germline, CDR1 is SGHRS and CDR2 is YFSETQ. The ends were cut back, 4 bases at V and 3 bases at J, with 20 bases in the middle. The DNA of the CDR3 is TGCGCCAGCAGCAGGGATCCCGGGGGTTTTCTCTACAATGAGCAGTTCTTC. This gives the protein CASSRDPGGFLYNEQFF.

This clonotype was recorded a few times. CDR3: CASEGAEAFF. The CDR3 bases are TGTGCCAGCGAGGGGGCTGAAGCTTTCTTT. The J gene is TRBJ1-1, the V gene TRBV7-9, with D perhaps TRBD1 (6 bases). The CDR3 has 10 amino acids. Trimming stripped 8 bases from V and 6 bases from J, with 7 bases between. Germline CDR1 reads SEHNR; CDR2 reads FQNEAQ (reference sequence).

The V call is TRBV20-1, the J call TRBJ2-1, with D uncertain. Germline V lookup: CDR1 DFQATT, CDR2 SNEGSKA (reference sequence). The V end lost 6 bases, the J end lost 0 bases, and 12 bases lay between the germline ends. The CDR3 consists of 14 residues. The CDR3 nucleotides read TGCAGTGCGCGAAGAACGAGCTCCTACAATGAGCAGTTCTTC. It encodes CSARRTSSYNEQFF.

This clonotype occurred a few times. The chain uses TRBV6-2 or TRBV6-3 and TRBJ2-7; D unresolved. Germline CDR1 and CDR2: MNHEY and SVGEGT. The CDR3 totals 11 residues. V lost 5 bases to trimming and J lost 7 bases, with 9 bases between them. The CDR3 DNA is TGTGCCAGCAGTCATACAGCTGAGCAGTACTTC. This sequence encodes CASSHTAEQYF.

CDR3 region: CASSLGDSPLSITDTQYF. The CDR3 DNA sequence: TGTGCCAGCAGCTTAGGGGACAGTCCCCTAAGTATCACAGATACGCAGTATTTT. This chain connects TRBV11-2 to TRBJ2-3, with 7 bases lining up with TRBD1. Germline-derived CDR1 and CDR2 are SGHAT and FQNNGV. V lost 1 base and J lost 2; bases outside the gene matches: 12. There are 18 residues in the CDR3.

This clonotype was counted at least ten times. The chain combines TRBV15 with TRBJ1-1; D is ambiguous. Germline values: CDR1 LNHNV, CDR2 YYDKDF (reference sequence). The V end lost 1 base, the J end lost 4 bases, and 10 bases lay between the germline ends. The CDR3 covers 14 residues. CDR3 sequence reads: CATSRGESLTEAFF. The CDR3 bases are TGTGCCACCAGCAGAGGGGAATCTCTCACTGAAGCTTTCTTT.

The J gene is TRBJ1-5, the V gene TRBV7-2; possible D gene TRBD1, 5 bases. This CDR3 is built from 16 residues. The germline gives CDR1 SGHTA, CDR2 FQGNSA. V lost 1 base and J lost 1, with 11 bases in between. The CDR3 bases are TGTGCCAGCAGCTTAGAAGGTGGGGGGAGCAATCAGCCCCAGCATTTT. Translated: CASSLEGGGSNQPQHF.

This clonotype was observed a handful of times. The chain joins TRBV2 to TRBJ1-5, with 7 bases that match TRBD1. The CDR3 is made up of 15 amino acids. V dropped 0 bases and J dropped 7; count of bases not matched to a gene: 6. CDR1 is SNHLY and CDR2 is FYNNEI in the germline V gene. CDR3 amino acids: CASSEALRGQQPQHF. DNA for the CDR3: TGTGCCAGCAGTGAAGCGCTTCGGGGACAGCAGCCCCAGCATTTT.

This chain connects TRBV27 to TRBJ2-7, with TRBD1 identical over 10 bases. Germline values: CDR1 MNHEY, CDR2 SMNVEV (reference sequence). This CDR3 is 17 amino acids long. V was clipped by 3 bases and J by 0 bases; unmatched bases: 8. CDR3 nucleotides: TGTGCCAGCAGTTTCAGACAGGGGGCTTCGGGCTCCTACGAGCAGTACTTC. This sequence encodes CASSFRQGASGSYEQYF.

This rearrangement joins TRBV3-1 to TRBJ1-2; D call uncertain. The germline CDR1 and CDR2 sequences are LGHDT and YNNKEL (reference sequence). The CDR3 covers 14 residues. Trimming took off 4 bases at V and 5 bases at J, with 14 bases between the two ends. The CDR3 reads CASSRIDSLYGYTF. The CDR3 coding sequence is TGTGCCAGCAGCCGAATTGATAGTTTGTATGGCTACACCTTC.

This clonotype appeared a few times. The chain links TRBV20-1 to TRBJ2-1; TRBD1 or TRBD2 may be the D gene (6 bases each). This CDR3 spans 14 amino acids. The V and J ends lost 6 bases and 5 bases respectively, with 17 bases between them. The germline gives CDR1 DFQATT, CDR2 SNEGSKA (reference sequence). CDR3 amino acids: CSAAAGHGNNEQFF. DNA for the CDR3: TGCAGTGCGGCTGCGGGACACGGGAACAATGAGCAGTTCTTC.